These 21 T cell receptor beta chains were all obtained from the same sample, sequenced in a study of cytomegalovirus exposure and HLA in healthy donors. The primer mix had 60 Vbeta and 13 Jbeta primers. Using immunoSEQ multiplex PCR, the repertoire was profiled, and TCRdb retains in-frame clones only, with some absent. Here the sample spans approximately 130,000 clones, more than 80% being singletons. Sequences were obtained from PBMCs. The receptor set was obtained from a young woman in good health and CMV-seropositive.

CDR3 sequence: CASSSGVGYTF. As DNA, the CDR3 is TGTGCCAGCAGTTCAGGGGTAGGCTACACCTTC. The genes are TRBV6-6 and TRBJ1-2; the D gene is possibly TRBD1 (6 bases). Trimming shortened V by 4 bases and J by 8 bases, and 8 bases separated the two germline ends. Germline V lookup: CDR1 MNHNY, CDR2 SVGAGI (reference sequence). CDR3 length: 11 amino acids.

J is TRBJ2-7 and V is TRBV28; possible D gene TRBD1, 6 bases. The CDR3 totals 15 residues. V was trimmed by 7 bases and J by 6 bases, leaving 22 bases between them. Per germline, CDR1 MDHEN and CDR2 SYDVKM. Here the CDR3 reads CASKKNRVRQSEQYF. Written as DNA, the CDR3 is TGTGCCAGCAAAAAGAACAGGGTCAGGCAGTCCGAGCAGTACTTC.

This clone appeared a single time. The sample holds other DNA sequences that translate to the same CDR3. The chain couples TRBV29-1 to TRBJ1-2, with a tentative D call TRBD1 (5 bases). Germline CDR1 and CDR2: SQVTM and ANQGSEA. The CDR3 covers 11 residues. Deletions cut 3 bases from V and 11 bases from J, with 13 bases between. This CDR3 reads CSVEIVQGYTF. The CDR3 bases are TGCAGCGTTGAGATCGTCCAGGGTTACACCTTC.

This chain links TRBV5-1 with TRBJ1-1; 7 bases agree with TRBD1. The V gene end was trimmed by 4 bases and the J gene end by 3 bases; junction bases not matched to a gene: 6. Germline CDR1 reads SGHRS; CDR2 reads YFSETQ. The CDR3 runs to 14 residues. CDR3 sequence (DNA): TGCGCCAGCAGCACCCTCAGGGGGGACACTGAAGCTTTCTTT. Protein product: CASSTLRGDTEAFF.

The chain couples TRBV6-5 to TRBJ2-3; TRBD1 might be the D (6 bases). Germline CDR1 reads MNHEY; CDR2 reads SVGAGI. The CDR3 loop spans 15 amino acids. The V end lost 4 bases, the J end lost 0 bases, and 11 bases lay between the germline ends. CDR3 coding DNA: TGTGCCAGCAGTTTGGACAGCCCTAGCACAGATACGCAGTATTTT. As protein: CASSLDSPSTDTQYF.

This clone was seen only a few times. The chain recombines TRBV10-3 with TRBJ2-7; possible D gene TRBD2, 7 bases. The germline V and J ends were trimmed by 8 bases and 6 bases, with 17 bases remaining between them. Germline V gene data show CDR1 as ENHRY and CDR2 as SYGVKD. The CDR3 extends over 13 amino acids. The CDR3 bases are TGTGCCATCGGGAAGGGGGGGGGCGCCGAGCAGTACTTC. Protein sequence: CAIGKGGGAEQYF.

The V call is TRBV7-9, the J call TRBJ2-7; weak D call: TRBD1 (5 bases). Between the trimmed V and J ends, which lost 4 bases and 3 bases, there was a span of 10 bases. The CDR3 extends over 13 amino acids. Germline values: CDR1 SEHNR, CDR2 FQNEAQ (reference sequence). CDR3 nucleotides: TGTGCCAGCAGCTCAGGGAACCGCTACGAGCAGTACTTC. It encodes CASSSGNRYEQYF.

The V call is TRBV5-4, the J call TRBJ2-7, with TRBD1 as a possible D gene (6 bases). Trimming shortened V by 2 bases and J by 5 bases, and 11 bases separated the two germline ends. The germline CDR1 and CDR2 sequences are SGHNT and YYREEE (reference sequence). The CDR3 consists of 13 residues. The CDR3, as DNA: TGTGCCAGCAGCTTTACAGGGTGGGACGAGCAGTACTTC. As protein: CASSFTGWDEQYF.

This sequence joins TRBV27 and TRBJ2-7, with 14 bases lining up with TRBD2. CDR3 length: 16 residues. Trimming at V came to 6 bases and at J to 0 bases, leaving 4 bases not matched to a gene. Germline CDR1 MNHEY, CDR2 SMNVEV (reference sequence). DNA for the CDR3: TGTGCCAGCAGGACTAGCGGGGGGGGTTACTCCTACGAGCAGTACTTC. Translated: CASRTSGGGYSYEQYF.

The chain has TRBV19 and TRBJ2-3; D is perhaps TRBD2 (5 bases). The CDR3 is 15 residues long. The V and J ends lost 6 bases and 2 bases respectively, with 15 bases between them. Germline V gene lookup returns CDR1 LNHDA and CDR2 SQIVND (reference sequence). The CDR3: CASSSDLSFTDTQYF. The CDR3 region has the DNA TGTGCCAGTAGCTCGGACTTATCGTTCACAGATACGCAGTATTTT. Supplemented by reference TRBV19 and TRBJ2-3, the full variable domain reads DGGITQSPKYLFRKEGQNVTLSCEQNLNHDAMYWYRQDPGQGLRLIYYSQIVNDFQKGDIAEGYSVSREKKESFPLTVTSAQKNPTAFYLCASSSDLSFTDTQYFGPGTRLTVL.

Only one count was recorded for this clone. This chain links TRBV27 with TRBJ1-5, with D hard to call. The CDR3 has 14 residues. CDR1 is MNHEY, CDR2 SMNVEV, per germline (reference sequence). V was shortened by 5 bases and J by 7 bases, with 15 bases between the two germline ends. In DNA, the CDR3 is TGTGCCAGCAGTCCCTCTGGCCCGGGGCAGCCCCAGCATTTT. Its translation: CASSPSGPGQPQHF.

This chain connects TRBV6-1 to TRBJ2-7, with 8 bases lining up with TRBD2. Germline CDR1 reads MNHNS; CDR2 reads SASEGT. The CDR3 extends over 14 amino acids. The J segment lost 3 bases and the V segment lost 6 bases, leaving 7 bases of the junction unmatched. CDR3 nucleotide sequence: TGTGCCAGCAGCCTCCCGCGGGGGGTCTACGAGCAGTACTTC. Amino acid sequence: CASSLPRGVYEQYF.

The chain joins TRBV2 to TRBJ2-5, with D tentatively TRBD1 (7 bases). CDR3 size: 14 residues. V lost 7 bases and J 5 bases, leaving 17 bases between the germline ends. In germline, CDR1 is SNHLY, CDR2 FYNNEI. The CDR3 region has the DNA TGTGCCAGCAACCCCCGGGACAGCGGGGAGACCCAGTACTTC. Translated: CASNPRDSGETQYF.

The V and J genes are TRBV15 and TRBJ1-4, with a tentative D call TRBD1 (5 bases). Trimming took off 0 bases at V and 12 bases at J, with 11 bases between the two ends. CDR1 is LNHNV and CDR2 is YYDKDF in the germline V gene (reference sequence). The CDR3 sequence is 13 residues long. In nucleotides, the CDR3 is TGTGCCACCAGCAGAGATCTTGGAGGGGAACTGTTTTTT. Translation: CATSRDLGGELFF. The entire variable domain, with the rest obtained from reference TRBV15 and TRBJ1-4, is as follows: DAMVIQNPRYQVTQFGKPVTLSCSQTLNHNVMYWYQQKSSQAPKLLFHYYDKDFNNEADTPDNFQSRRPNTSFCFLDIRSPGLGDTAMYLCATSRDLGGELFFGSGTQLSVL.

The chain joins TRBV27 to TRBJ1-1; TRBD1 matches at 8 bases. Germline assignment: CDR1 MNHEY and CDR2 SMNVEV (reference sequence). J gave up 4 bases and V 5 bases, and 3 bases lay outside the gene matches. The CDR3 sequence is 13 residues long. CDR3 bases: TGTGCCAGCAGTAAAACAGGGGGCACTGAAGCTTTCTTT. This translates into CASSKTGGTEAFF.

This clone was detected only a few times. This sequence joins TRBV4-1 and TRBJ1-1; D gene uncertain. Germline V gene lookup returns CDR1 MGHRA and CDR2 YSYEKL. This CDR3 contains 15 residues. The germline V and J ends were trimmed by 1 base and 2 bases, with 11 bases remaining between them. CDR3 loop: CASSQVAGVNTEAFF. Written as DNA, the CDR3 is TGCGCCAGCAGCCAAGTGGCGGGAGTTAACACTGAAGCTTTCTTT.

The chain joins TRBV30 to TRBJ1-1, with no clear D. The germline V and J ends were trimmed by 1 base and 0 bases, with 9 bases remaining between them. This CDR3 comprises 14 residues. CDR1 is GTSNPN and CDR2 is SVGIG in the germline V gene (reference sequence). The CDR3 here is CAWSGPRMNTEAFF. CDR3 nucleotides: TGTGCCTGGAGTGGACCGAGGATGAACACTGAAGCTTTCTTT.

This clone has just one count. The chain's CDR3 is CSVSTGKGYTF. CDR3 DNA: TGCAGCGTTTCGACAGGGAAGGGCTACACCTTC. V is TRBV29-1 and J is TRBJ1-2, with 7 nucleotides matching TRBD1. Germline CDR1 is SQVTM and CDR2 is ANQGSEA. There are 11 residues in the CDR3. The V gene end was trimmed by 5 bases and the J gene end by 8 bases; junction bases not matched to a gene: 5.

V and J are TRBV18 and TRBJ2-1; no clear D. CDR3 length: 13 amino acids. Germline V gene data show CDR1 as KGHSH and CDR2 as LQKENI. Trimming shortened V by 4 bases and J by 9 bases, and 13 bases separated the two germline ends. DNA of the CDR3: TGTGCCAGCTCACAACCGATTAACGGTGAGCAGTTCTTC. This gives the protein CASSQPINGEQFF.

The V call is TRBV6-1, the J call TRBJ2-7; 9 nucleotides agree with TRBD1. Germline loops: CDR1 MNHNS, CDR2 SASEGT. The CDR3 is 13 amino acids. Unmatched junction bases numbered 8, after V lost 8 bases and J lost 6 bases. The CDR3 DNA sequence: TGTGCCAGCTGGGGACAGGGTATTGGCGAGCAGTACTTC. This translates into CASWGQGIGEQYF.

This clone was recorded only once. V is TRBV30 and J is TRBJ1-2, with 7 positions matching TRBD1. J was trimmed by 7 bases and V by 0 bases; bases with no gene match: 5. This CDR3 is built from 13 residues. The germline V gene has CDR1 GTSNPN and CDR2 SVGIG (reference sequence). The CDR3 here is CAWSVLAGGGYTF. Written as DNA, the CDR3 is TGTGCCTGGAGTGTACTTGCAGGGGGTGGCTACACCTTC.